This T cell receptor beta chain derives from a study of blood T cell repertoires in COVID-19. Study background: COVID-19 samples, acute and convalescent, were from the United States, Italy and Spain. The analysed material was cDNA or gDNA that came from T cells, B-cell-depleted T cells, or PBMCs.

This table comes from immunoSEQ multiplex PCR, and its TCRdb copy is limited to in-frame clones, with some not included. Of about 160,000 clones detected, approximately 80% appear once; the ten largest clones hold about a tenth. Trimming removed 3 bases from V and 2 bases from J; junction bases left unmatched: 1. The germline gives CDR1 GTSNPN, CDR2 SVGIG (reference sequence). The CDR3 contains 14 residues. This clonotype was obtained from a woman aged 80 or older with active or convalescent COVID-19. The sample taken for sequencing was peripheral blood. The chain recombines TRBV30 with TRBJ2-2; TRBD1 agrees at 9 bases. The CDR3 loop is CAWRGQGNTGELFF. The CDR3 nucleotides read TGTGCCTGGAGGGGACAGGGAAACACCGGGGAGCTGTTTTTT.